A single sample is the source of the 2 T cell receptor beta chains below, sequenced in a study of control samples from healthy donors and cancer patients. Data came from immunoSEQ multiplex PCR; TCRdb stores just in-frame clones and leaves some out. The sample lists about 130,000 clones; over 85% were seen once. Material for sequencing was blood. These receptors originate from a man between 18 and 29 years old in good health.

The CDR3 DNA reads as TGTGCCAGCCGGGAGACGAACTACAATGAGCAGTTCTTC. Amino acids: CASRETNYNEQFF. This chain joins TRBV6-5 and TRBJ2-1; a possible D gene is TRBD2 (6 bases). From germline, CDR1 is MNHEY and CDR2 SVGAGI. V was trimmed by 8 bases and J by 3 bases, leaving 11 bases between them. The CDR3 loop spans 13 amino acids.

V and J are TRBV11-2 and TRBJ2-5; D not certain. V was clipped by 3 bases and J by 4 bases, with 6 bases between them. The CDR3 is 12 amino acids. The germline V gene has CDR1 SGHAT and CDR2 FQNNGV. The CDR3 DNA sequence: TGTGCCAGCAGCTTGAGTCGAGAGACCCAGTACTTC. Translating gives CASSLSRETQYF. The full variable domain, rest sourced from reference TRBV11-2 and TRBJ2-5, is EAGVAQSPRYKIIEKRQSVAFWCNPISGHATLYWYQQILGQGPKLLIQFQNNGVVDDSQLPKDRFSAERLKGVDSTLKIQPAKLEDSAVYLCASSLSRETQYFGPGTRLLVL.